This T cell receptor (beta chain) derives from a study of long-term antiretroviral therapy in people with HIV. Samples were assayed with immunoSEQ v3.0 at survey level. The repertoire was sequenced with immunoSEQ multiplex PCR; TCRdb's copy has only in-frame clones and lacks some. The data contain 6,500 to 8,500 clones, about 74% of them seen just once; the ten biggest clones take up roughly 17%. This clone has just a few counts. Germline V CDR1 and CDR2: LGHNA, YSLEER. This CDR3 is built from 15 residues. Trimming stripped 4 bases from V and 5 bases from J, with 14 bases between. This TCR was recovered from a middle-aged man with HIV. Material: unsorted PBMCs, obtained about 0.9 years before starting antiretroviral therapy. V is TRBV4-3 and J is TRBJ2-2; the D gene is possibly TRBD1 (6 bases). CDR3 residues: CASSLHRVRTGELFF. In DNA, the CDR3 is TGCGCCAGCAGCCTACACAGGGTTAGGACCGGGGAGCTGTTTTTT.